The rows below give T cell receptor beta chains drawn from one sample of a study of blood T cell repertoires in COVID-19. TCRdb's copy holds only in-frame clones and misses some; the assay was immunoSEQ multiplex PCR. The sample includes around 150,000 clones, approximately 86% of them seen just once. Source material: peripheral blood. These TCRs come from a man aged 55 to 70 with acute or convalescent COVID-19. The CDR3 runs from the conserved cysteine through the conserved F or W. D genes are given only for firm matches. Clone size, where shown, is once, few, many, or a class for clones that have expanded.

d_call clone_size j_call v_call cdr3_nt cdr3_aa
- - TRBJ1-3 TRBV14 TGTGCCAGCAGCCAGTACCGGGGATACTCTGGAAACACCATATATTTT CASSQYRGYSGNTIYF
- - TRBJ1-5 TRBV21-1 TGTGCCAGCAGCAAAGGGCCCCGAGGACAGGCGCTCATAGCGGCCAATCAGCCCCAGCATTTT CASSKGPRGQALIAANQPQHF
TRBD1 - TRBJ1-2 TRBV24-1 TGTGCCACCAGTGCCATGACAGGGACGGGCTATGGCTACACCTTC CATSAMTGTGYGYTF
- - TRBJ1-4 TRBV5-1 TGCGCCAGCAGCTTGGGAAGGGAGGCCGAAAAACTGTTTTTT CASSLGREAEKLFF
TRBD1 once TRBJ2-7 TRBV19 TGTGCCAGTAGCCGAAGGACAGGGGACGAGCAGTACTTC CASSRRTGDEQYF
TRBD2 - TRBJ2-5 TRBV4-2 TGTGCCAGCAGCCAAGCAGCGGGAAACGGGGAGACCCAGTACTTC CASSQAAGNGETQYF
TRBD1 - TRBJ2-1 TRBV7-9 TGTGCCAGCAGCTTGGGACAGGGGGCTAGGGAGCAGTTCTTC CASSLGQGAREQFF
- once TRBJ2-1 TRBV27 TGTGCCAGCAGTTTAAGGGGGGGATGGGACAATGAGCAGTTCTTC CASSLRGGWDNEQFF
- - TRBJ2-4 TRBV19 TGTGCCAGTAGTCCCCTAGGGGGAGCCAAAAACATTCAGTACTTC CASSPLGGAKNIQYF
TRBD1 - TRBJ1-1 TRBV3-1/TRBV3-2 TGTGCCAGCAGCCGCAGGGGGGTCACTGAAGCTTTCTTT CASSRRGVTEAFF
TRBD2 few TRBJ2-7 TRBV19 TGTGCCAGTAGTATCGCCGTGGGTGGCGGGAGAGCGGACGAGCAGTACTTC CASSIAVGGGRADEQYF
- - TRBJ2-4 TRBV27 TGTGCCAGCAGTCTGTGGGGGAGGCCTTCTCTAAACATTCAGTACTTC CASSLWGRPSLNIQYF
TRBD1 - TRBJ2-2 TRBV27 TGTGCCAGCAGGGACAGGTTCGCGAACACCGGGGAGCTGTTTTTT CASRDRFANTGELFF
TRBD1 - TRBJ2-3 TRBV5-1 TGCGCCAGCAGCCCGACAGGGAACGCAGATACGCAGTATTTT CASSPTGNADTQYF
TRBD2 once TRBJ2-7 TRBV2 TGTGCCAGCAGCGAAGGACTAGCGGGCTTCTACGAGCAGTACTTC CASSEGLAGFYEQYF
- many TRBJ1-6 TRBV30 TGTGCCTGGAGTGTGAGGGGGGGAGGGAATTCACCCCTCCACTTT CAWSVRGGGNSPLHF
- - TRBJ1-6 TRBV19 TGTGCCAGTAGTACCCGGGGTCCGAATAATTCACCCCTCCACTTT CASSTRGPNNSPLHF
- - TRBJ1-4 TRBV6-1 TGTGCCAGCAGTGAAGGCCCAGTTGGCGAAAAACTGTTTTTT CASSEGPVGEKLFF
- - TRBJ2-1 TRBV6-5 TGTGCCACCTCAGGGTTTTACAATGAGCAGTTCTTC CATSGFYNEQFF
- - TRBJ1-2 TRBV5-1 TGCGCCAGCAGCCCAGACAGAAATAACTATGGCTACACCTTC CASSPDRNNYGYTF
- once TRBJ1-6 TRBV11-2 TGTGCCAGCAGCTTAAGGGCAGGGGAAAATTCACCCCTCCACTTT CASSLRAGENSPLHF
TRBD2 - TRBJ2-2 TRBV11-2 TGTGCCAGCAGCCGGACTAGCGGGAGGTCGGGGGAGCTGTTTTTT CASSRTSGRSGELFF
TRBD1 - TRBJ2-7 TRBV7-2 TGTGCCAGCAGCTTAGACAGGGGACCCTACGAGCAGTACTTC CASSLDRGPYEQYF
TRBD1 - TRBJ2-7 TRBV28 TGTGCCAGCAGTTCTCCTTCCGGGACAGGGGAGTACGAGCAGTACTTC CASSSPSGTGEYEQYF
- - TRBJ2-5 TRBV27 TGTGCCAGCAAAAGACCGGGTCAAGAGACCCAGTACTTC CASKRPGQETQYF
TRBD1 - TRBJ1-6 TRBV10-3 TGTGCCATCAGTGGGACAGGCTATAATTCACCCCTCCACTTT CAISGTGYNSPLHF
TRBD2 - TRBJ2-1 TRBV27 TGTGCCAGCAGTATTGCTGCGAGCGGGAGAGAGTATGAGCAGTTCTTC CASSIAASGREYEQFF
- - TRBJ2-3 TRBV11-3 TGTGCCAGCAGCTCAAGAGCAGATACGCAGTATTTT CASSSRADTQYF
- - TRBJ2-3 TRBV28 TGTGCCAGCAGTTTAGGGGGCTTCGACACAGATACGCAGTATTTT CASSLGGFDTDTQYF
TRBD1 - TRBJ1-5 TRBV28 TGTGCCAGCAGTTTGAGACAGGGGGCGATGAGCAATCAGCCCCAGCATTTT CASSLRQGAMSNQPQHF
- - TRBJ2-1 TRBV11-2 TGTGCCAGCAGCGTTGTTATCTCACCTAGGTCGTCCTACAATGAGCAGTTCTTC CASSVVISPRSSYNEQFF
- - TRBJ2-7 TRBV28 TGTGCCAGCAGTTTACTATACGAGCAGTACTTC CASSLLYEQYF
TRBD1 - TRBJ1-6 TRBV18 TGTGCCAGCTCCCCCAGGGGGGACAGAGGGTCACCCCTCCACTTT CASSPRGDRGSPLHF
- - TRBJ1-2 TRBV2 TGTGCCAGCAGTGAATCGGTATACTATGGCTACACCTTC CASSESVYYGYTF
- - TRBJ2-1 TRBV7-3 TGTGCCAGCAGCTTAATGCCGGGAGAGGCGAATGAGCAGTTCTTC CASSLMPGEANEQFF
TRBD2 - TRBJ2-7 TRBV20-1 TGCAGTGCTAGTACTAGCGGAGTCTACGAGCAGTACTTC CSASTSGVYEQYF
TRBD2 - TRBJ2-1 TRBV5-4 TGTGCCAGCAGCTCTCCGACTAGCGGGAGAGGGGGCAATGAGCAGTTCTTC CASSSPTSGRGGNEQFF
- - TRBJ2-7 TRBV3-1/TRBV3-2 TGTGCCAGCAGCCGCAGGGGAGCCTACGAGCAGTACTTC CASSRRGAYEQYF
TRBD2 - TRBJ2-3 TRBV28 TGTGTCTCCCGCACTAGCGGGAGAAGAAGCGATACGCAGTATTTT CVSRTSGRRSDTQYF
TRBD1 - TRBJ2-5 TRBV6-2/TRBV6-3 TGTGCCAGCAGTTACATGGGACAGGCCGGCGGGACCCAGTACTTC CASSYMGQAGGTQYF
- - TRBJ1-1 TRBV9 TGTGCCAGCAGCGTAGATGCCACTAACACTGAAGCTTTCTTT CASSVDATNTEAFF
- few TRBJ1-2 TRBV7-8 TGTGCCAGCAGCCCAGTTGAGGGCTATGGCTACACCTTC CASSPVEGYGYTF
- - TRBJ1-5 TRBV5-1 TGCGCCAGCAGCCTTGAACCGGTTCCAAGCAATCAGCCCCAGCATTTT CASSLEPVPSNQPQHF
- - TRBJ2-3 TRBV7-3 TGTGCCAGCAGCTTTAGCGGAGTCCGGGGAGATACGCAGTATTTT CASSFSGVRGDTQYF
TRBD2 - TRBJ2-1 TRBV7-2 TGTGCCATCGGGGGAGGGAATTACAATGAGCAGTTCTTC CAIGGGNYNEQFF
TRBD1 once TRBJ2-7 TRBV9 TGTGCCAGCAGCCCCCCCGGGACAGGGGACGAGCAGTACTTC CASSPPGTGDEQYF
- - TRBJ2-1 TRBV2 TGTGCCAGCAGTGAACTGGCAGGTCTTTACAATGAGCAGTTCTTC CASSELAGLYNEQFF
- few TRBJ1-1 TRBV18 TGTGCCAGCTCACCACTGCGGGGGGCGGGGGACACTGAAGCTTTCTTT CASSPLRGAGDTEAFF
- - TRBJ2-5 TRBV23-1 TGCGCCAGCAGTCAATCGTGGGCTCCGAAACCCCAAGAGACCCAGTACTTC CASSQSWAPKPQETQYF
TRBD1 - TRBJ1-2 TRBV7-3 TGTGCCAGCAGCTTAAGACCCTCGGACAGGCATGGCTACACCTTC CASSLRPSDRHGYTF
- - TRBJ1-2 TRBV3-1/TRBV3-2 TGTGCCAGCAGCCTACAGGGATTCACCTATGGCTACACCTTC CASSLQGFTYGYTF
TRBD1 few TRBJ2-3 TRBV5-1 TGCGCCAGCAGCCCAGCACAGGGGCCAAGCACAGATACGCAGTATTTT CASSPAQGPSTDTQYF
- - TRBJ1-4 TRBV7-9 TGTGCCAGCAGCCCCGGACAGTCAAACGAAAAACTGTTTTTT CASSPGQSNEKLFF
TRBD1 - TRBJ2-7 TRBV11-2 TGTGCCAGCAGCTTAGATCAAGGGACAGGGGCCTCCTACGAGCAGTACTTC CASSLDQGTGASYEQYF
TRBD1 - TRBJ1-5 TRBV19 TGTGCCAGTAGTAGGGACAGGTACAATCAGCCCCAGCATTTT CASSRDRYNQPQHF
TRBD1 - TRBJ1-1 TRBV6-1 TGTGCCAGCAGCCAGACAGGGCTAAGTACTGAAGCTTTCTTT CASSQTGLSTEAFF
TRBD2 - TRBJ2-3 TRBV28 TGTGCCAGCAGTGCGGGAGAAGATACGCAGTATTTT CASSAGEDTQYF
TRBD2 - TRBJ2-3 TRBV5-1 TGCGCCAGCAGCTTGGGGGGACTAGCGGGAACAGATACGCAGTATTTT CASSLGGLAGTDTQYF